Presented here are 8 T cell receptor beta chains from one specimen sequenced in a study of blood T cell repertoires in COVID-19. This table comes from immunoSEQ multiplex PCR, and its TCRdb copy is limited to in-frame clones, with some not included. The data show around 300,000 clones, roughly 87% seen once. Sample: peripheral blood. These receptors came from a man in his forties or fifties with active or convalescent COVID-19.

A word on this clone: Possible read error: a much larger clone is one base away. The sample contains more than one DNA sequence encoding this CDR3. The J gene is TRBJ1-6, the V gene TRBV19; 9 bases are a match to TRBD1. Germline CDR1 LNHDA, CDR2 SQIVND (reference sequence). With V trimmed by 8 bases and J by 4 bases, 0 bases remained unmatched. CDR3 length: 13 residues. CDR3: CASGQGYNSPLHF. Written as DNA, the CDR3 is TGTGCCAGTGGACAGGGGTATAATTCACCCCTCCACTTT. Supplemented by reference TRBV19 and TRBJ1-6, the full variable domain reads DGGITQSPKYLFRKEGQNVTLSCEQNLNHDAMYWYRQDPGQGLRLIYYSQIVNDFQKGDIAEGYSVSREKKESFPLTVTSAQKNPTAFYLCASGQGYNSPLHFGNGTRLTVT.

The rearrangement uses TRBV12-3 or TRBV12-4 and TRBJ1-1, with D possibly matching TRBD1 (5 bases). This CDR3 has 12 amino acids. The V gene lost 7 bases and the J gene lost 5 bases, with 11 bases spanning the gap. In DNA form, the CDR3 reads TGTGCCAGCAACGGGGAGGGGACTGAAGCTTTCTTT. Protein product: CASNGEGTEAFF.

The chain recombines TRBV10-3 with TRBJ2-5, with D possibly TRBD2 on 6 matching bases. V was cut by 3 bases and J by 3 bases, with 17 bases left in between. Germline lookup yields CDR1 ENHRY and CDR2 SYGVKD. The CDR3 runs to 16 residues. Here the CDR3 reads CAISDPRGSVEETQYF. CDR3 DNA sequence: TGTGCCATCAGTGACCCGCGGGGTTCCGTCGAAGAGACCCAGTACTTC.

The chain joins TRBV7-9 to TRBJ2-7; 12 bases fit TRBD2. The CDR3 has 14 residues. Germline lookup yields CDR1 SEHNR and CDR2 FQNEAQ (reference sequence). The V gene end was trimmed by 5 bases and the J gene end by 3 bases; junction bases not matched to a gene: 2. As DNA, the CDR3 is TGTGCCAGCAGCCGACTAGCGGGAGTCTACGAGCAGTACTTC. Translation: CASSRLAGVYEQYF.

The J gene is TRBJ2-1, the V gene TRBV9; 8 bases agree with TRBD2. This CDR3 is 14 amino acids long. V was pared by 3 bases and J by 6 bases, with 5 bases of the junction left unmatched. In germline, CDR1 is SGDLS, CDR2 YYNGEE. The DNA of the CDR3 is TGTGCCAGCAGCGGAGGGGGACTAGTCAATGAGCAGTTCTTC. It specifies CASSGGGLVNEQFF.

This clone appeared a few times. The chain joins TRBV9 to TRBJ1-2; the D gene is possibly TRBD1 (6 bases). CDR3 length: 17 residues. V lost 7 bases to trimming and J lost 0 bases, with 22 bases between them. Germline V CDR1 and CDR2: SGDLS, YYNGEE. CDR3 sequence reads: CASGKGYRVRTNYGYTF. The DNA of the CDR3 is TGTGCCAGCGGAAAGGGGTACAGGGTCCGTACTAACTATGGCTACACCTTC. The complete variable domain, with remaining parts taken from reference TRBV9 and TRBJ1-2, reads DSGVTQTPKHLITATGQRVTLRCSPRSGDLSVYWYQQSLDQGLQFLIQYYNGEERAKGNILERFSAQQFPDLHSELNLSSLELGDSALYFCASGKGYRVRTNYGYTFGSGTRLTVV.

This clone was seen only a few times. The chain is built from TRBV5-6 and TRBJ2-4, with TRBD1 matching over 7 bases. CDR1 SGHDT and CDR2 YYEEEE come from the germline V gene. The trim removed 4 bases at V and 1 base at J, leaving 2 bases unmatched. This CDR3 region has 14 residues. This CDR3 is CASSPTGAKNIQYF. CDR3 sequence (DNA): TGTGCCAGCAGCCCGACAGGGGCCAAAAACATTCAGTACTTC.

The genes are TRBV15 and TRBJ1-2, with D maybe TRBD1 (5 bases). The CDR3 loop spans 14 amino acids. The V gene lost 0 bases and the J gene lost 4 bases, with 9 bases spanning the gap. The germline V gene encodes CDR1 LNHNV and CDR2 YYDKDF (reference sequence). For the CDR3, the DNA is TGTGCCACCAGCAGAGATTACGGGGGCTATGGCTACACCTTC. Translated, it gives CATSRDYGGYGYTF.